One sample yielded the 16 T cell receptor beta chains listed below, sequenced in a study of cytomegalovirus exposure and HLA in healthy donors. Primers: 60 Vbeta forward and 13 Jbeta reverse. TCRdb keeps only in-frame clones here, not all; method: immunoSEQ multiplex PCR. The sample carries about 190,000 clones, around 73% recorded once. Sequences were obtained from PBMCs. Receptor source: a woman in her thirties in good health and CMV-seropositive.

This clone was seen more than once but under ten times. V usage is TRBV11-2 and J usage is TRBJ2-1; 9 bases match TRBD2. There are 15 residues in the CDR3. V trimming: 8 bases; J trimming: 3 bases; junction bases outside the gene matches: 8. Germline assignment: CDR1 SGHAT and CDR2 FQNNGV. The CDR3 DNA sequence: TGTGCCAGCGGGTTTAGCGGGGGCCTCTACAATGAGCAGTTCTTC. Translating it yields CASGFSGGLYNEQFF.

CDR3 in amino acids: CASISTGKNIQYF. The DNA of the CDR3 is TGTGCCAGTATTAGTACAGGGAAAAACATTCAGTACTTC. The chain recombines TRBV19 with TRBJ2-4, with D perhaps matching TRBD1 (6 bases). V was trimmed by 7 bases and J by 4 bases, leaving 11 bases between them. Per the germline V gene, CDR1 is LNHDA and CDR2 is SQIVND (reference sequence). The CDR3 is made up of 13 amino acids.

The V call is TRBV5-6, the J call TRBJ2-7; a possible D gene is TRBD2 (5 bases). The CDR3 length is 14 residues. V lost 1 base and J lost 3, with 11 bases in between. The germline gives CDR1 SGHDT, CDR2 YYEEEE. The CDR3 DNA reads TGTGCCAGCAGCTTGTCGATTAGCGTCTACGAGCAGTACTTC. This codes for CASSLSISVYEQYF.

This clone was seen only a few times. The rearrangement joins TRBV28 to TRBJ1-2; 8 bases align to TRBD1. CDR3 length equals 14 residues. Trimming cost V 7 bases and J 0 bases; bases outside gene matches: 4. CDR1 is MDHEN and CDR2 is SYDVKM in the germline V gene. For the CDR3, the DNA is TGTGCCAGCATGCGACAGGGGACTAACTATGGCTACACCTTC. Translating gives CASMRQGTNYGYTF.

The V call is TRBV5-1, the J call TRBJ2-7, with D perhaps TRBD1 (5 bases). This CDR3 contains 15 residues. V gave up 6 bases and J gave up 2 bases, with 18 bases separating them. Germline V CDR1 and CDR2: SGHRS, YFSETQ. DNA for the CDR3: TGCGCCAGCACCAGGGCGGCCGGATCCACCTACGAGCAGTACTTC. Translation gives CASTRAAGSTYEQYF. The full variable domain, its missing parts supplied by reference TRBV5-1 and TRBJ2-7, is KAGVTQTPRYLIKTRGQQVTLSCSPISGHRSVSWYQQTPGQGLQFLFEYFSETQRNKGNFPGRFSGRQFSNSRSEMNVSTLELGDSALYLCASTRAAGSTYEQYFGPGTRLTVT.

In this sample, this clone turned up once. The gene calls are TRBV28 and TRBJ1-5; D ambiguous. CDR3 size: 11 residues. V lost 4 bases and J lost 5, with 3 bases in between. The germline gives CDR1 MDHEN, CDR2 SYDVKM. CDR3 bases: TGTGCCAGCAGTTCGTATCAGCCCCAGCATTTT. It specifies CASSSYQPQHF.

The chain uses TRBV7-2 and TRBJ2-7; D possibly corresponds to TRBD2 (5 bases). V lost 1 base and J 0 bases, leaving 7 bases between the germline ends. CDR1 SGHTA and CDR2 FQGNSA come from the germline V gene. The CDR3 spans 14 residues. The CDR3 loop is CASSLVTSSYEQYF. CDR3 coding DNA: TGTGCCAGCAGCTTAGTAACTAGCTCCTACGAGCAGTACTTC.

This chain links TRBV28 with TRBJ1-2, with no clear D. This CDR3 spans 13 amino acids. Trimming pared 3 bases from V and 8 bases from J, leaving 13 bases between. Germline V gene sequence: CDR1 MDHEN, CDR2 SYDVKM. The CDR3 is CASSLFSPRGYTF. In DNA, the CDR3 is TGTGCCAGCAGTTTGTTTAGTCCTCGGGGCTACACCTTC.

The chain employs TRBV23-1 and TRBJ1-1; D gene unclear. TRBV23-1 is sorted into the ORF group, with uncertain function. V lost 2 bases and J lost 1, with 5 bases in between. The CDR3 covers 13 residues. This CDR3 is CASSQEGNTEAFF. The CDR3 coding sequence is TGCGCCAGCAGTCAAGAGGGGAACACTGAAGCTTTCTTT.

The chain joins TRBV4-3 to TRBJ2-2, with D possibly matching TRBD1 (6 bases). With 1 base removed from V and 1 base from J, the gap between germline ends came to 13 bases. The CDR3 is 17 amino acids. Germline lookup yields CDR1 LGHNA and CDR2 YSLEER. Here the CDR3 DNA reads TGCGCCAGCAGCCAAGTCAGGGGCCACTTGAACACCGGGGAGCTGTTTTTT. It yields the protein CASSQVRGHLNTGELFF.

The chain couples TRBV7-9 to TRBJ1-4; D is unresolved. Trimming cost V 3 bases and J 4 bases, with 9 bases left between them. Germline CDR1 SEHNR, CDR2 FQNEAQ (reference sequence). The CDR3 consists of 14 residues. The CDR3: CASSLGRNNEKLFF. The DNA of the CDR3 is TGTGCCAGCAGCTTGGGCCGGAATAATGAAAAACTGTTTTTT.

The chain carries TRBV19 and TRBJ1-5; no clear D gene. The V gene lost 1 base and the J gene lost 7 bases, with 14 bases spanning the gap. Germline V CDR1 and CDR2: LNHDA, SQIVND (reference sequence). The CDR3 runs to 15 residues. The CDR3 reads CASSIGEQSRQPQHF. Here the CDR3 DNA reads TGTGCCAGTAGTATAGGAGAACAGAGCAGACAGCCCCAGCATTTT.

V and J are TRBV5-1 and TRBJ2-3; D is possibly TRBD1 (6 bases). Looked up from germline, CDR1 is SGHRS and CDR2 is YFSETQ. This CDR3 contains 14 residues. The germline V and J ends were trimmed by 0 bases and 3 bases, with 8 bases remaining between them. DNA for the CDR3: TGCGCCAGCAGCTTGGGGACAGAGACAGATACGCAGTATTTT. Its translation is CASSLGTETDTQYF.

The gene calls are TRBV11-2 and TRBJ2-3; D is possibly TRBD2 (6 bases). CDR3 length: 15 amino acids. The germline V gene encodes CDR1 SGHAT and CDR2 FQNNGV. The CDR3 bases are TGTGCTTCCTCGGGGGACTCGTGGGGGGCAGATACGCAGTATTTT. This encodes CASSGDSWGADTQYF.

The chain employs TRBV18 and TRBJ2-7, with TRBD1 matching 7 bases. Per the germline V gene, CDR1 is KGHSH and CDR2 is LQKENI. The CDR3 is 15 amino acids. V trimming: 2 bases; J trimming: 2 bases; junction bases outside the gene matches: 6. CDR3 coding DNA: TGTGCCAGCTCACCAACAACCGGGACAGCCTACGAGCAGTACTTC. It is translated as CASSPTTGTAYEQYF.

This clone was detected a few times. The rearrangement links TRBV30 to TRBJ2-1; possibly TRBD2 for D (7 bases). V shed 0 bases and J shed 7 bases, with 19 bases lying between them. The CDR3 covers 16 residues. Looked up from germline, CDR1 is GTSNPN and CDR2 is SVGIG (reference sequence). CDR3 loop: CAWSVLGGLQKNEQFF. The CDR3 DNA follows: TGTGCCTGGAGTGTACTCGGGGGGCTACAAAAAAATGAGCAGTTCTTC.